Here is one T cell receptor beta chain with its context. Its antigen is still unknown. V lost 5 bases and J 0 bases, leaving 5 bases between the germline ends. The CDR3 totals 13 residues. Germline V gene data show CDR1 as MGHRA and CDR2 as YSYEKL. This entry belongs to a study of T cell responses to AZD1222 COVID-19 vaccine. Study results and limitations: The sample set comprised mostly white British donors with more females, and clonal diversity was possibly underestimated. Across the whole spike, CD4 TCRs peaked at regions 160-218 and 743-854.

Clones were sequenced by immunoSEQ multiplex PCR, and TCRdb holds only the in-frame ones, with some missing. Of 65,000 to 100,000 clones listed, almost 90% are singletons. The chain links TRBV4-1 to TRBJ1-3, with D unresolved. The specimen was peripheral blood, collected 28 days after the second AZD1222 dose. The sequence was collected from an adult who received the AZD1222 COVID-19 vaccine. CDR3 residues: CASSSSSGNTIYF. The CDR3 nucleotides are TGCGCCAGCAGCTCGAGCTCTGGAAACACCATATATTTT.